Below are 21 T cell receptor beta chains sequenced from a single sample in a study of blood T cell repertoires in COVID-19. Sequencing was performed with immunoSEQ multiplex PCR; in TCRdb, only in-frame clones are kept and a portion is missing. The sample records 250,000 to 350,000 clones, around 82% being singletons. What was sequenced was peripheral blood. These receptor sequences come from a person aged 70 to 79 with COVID-19, enrolled during active disease.

The table lists this clone with a few counts. This sequence joins TRBV14 and TRBJ1-1; maybe TRBD1 (5 bases). V dropped 1 base and J dropped 9 bases, with 12 bases sitting between them. From germline, CDR1 is SGHDN and CDR2 FVKESK. The CDR3 runs 13 residues. CDR3 loop: CASSQGGQTKAFF. The DNA for the CDR3 is TGTGCCAGCAGCCAAGGGGGCCAAACCAAAGCTTTCTTT.

The table lists this clone with a count of one. V and J are TRBV11-2 and TRBJ2-6, with 10 bases matching TRBD1. V dropped 4 bases and J dropped 3; count of bases not matched to a gene: 12. Germline loops: CDR1 SGHAT, CDR2 FQNNGV. The CDR3 is 19 amino acids. The CDR3 bases are TGTGCCAGCAGCTCCTCGATCGGGACAGGGGCCCTTGGGGCCAACGTCCTGACTTTC. Encoded protein: CASSSSIGTGALGANVLTF.

In DNA form, the CDR3 reads TGTGCCAGCAGTCGGGACTTATTCTACAATGAGCAGTTCTTC. It specifies CASSRDLFYNEQFF. The chain joins TRBV6-2 or TRBV6-3 to TRBJ2-1, with D tentatively TRBD2 (6 bases). V was trimmed by 5 bases and J by 3 bases, leaving 11 bases between them. The CDR3 is made up of 14 amino acids. In germline, CDR1 is MNHEY, CDR2 SVGEGT.

V and J are TRBV28 and TRBJ1-4; TRBD1 agrees at 9 bases. This CDR3 spans 12 amino acids. CDR1 is MDHEN, CDR2 SYDVKM, per germline. The CDR3 protein is CAVQGANEKLFF. CDR3 DNA: TGTGCTGTACAGGGGGCGAATGAAAAACTGTTTTTT. The full variable domain, its missing parts supplied by reference TRBV28 and TRBJ1-4, is DVKVTQSSRYLVKRTGEKVFLECVQDMDHENMFWYRQDPGLGLRLIYFSYDVKMKEKGDIPEGYSVSREKKERFSLILESASTNQTSMYLCAVQGANEKLFFGSGTQLSVL.

The chain combines TRBV14 with TRBJ2-3; D is ambiguous. The V gene's germline CDR1 is SGHDN and CDR2 FVKESK. CDR3 length: 17 residues. The V gene lost 0 bases and the J gene lost 3 bases, with 16 bases spanning the gap. The chain's CDR3 is CASSQEWSWSGTDTQYF. The CDR3 DNA reads as TGTGCCAGCAGCCAAGAATGGTCGTGGTCCGGGACAGATACGCAGTATTTT.

The chain couples TRBV6-2 or TRBV6-3 to TRBJ2-1, with 13 bases lining up with TRBD2. Germline loops: CDR1 MNHEY, CDR2 SVGEGT. The CDR3 has 16 amino acids. The V and J ends lost 6 bases and 7 bases, in that order; junction bases with no gene match: 9. This CDR3 is CASSPPGTSGMNEQFF. The CDR3 nucleotides read TGTGCCAGCAGCCCCCCCGGGACTAGCGGGATGAATGAGCAGTTCTTC.

The chain carries TRBV4-1 and TRBJ2-3; 9 positions match TRBD2. V trimming: 4 bases; J trimming: 6 bases; junction bases outside the gene matches: 11. In germline, CDR1 is MGHRA, CDR2 YSYEKL. The length of the CDR3 is 16 residues. The CDR3 spells CASSPRGAGGSDTQYF. CDR3 DNA sequence: TGCGCCAGCAGCCCGAGAGGGGCGGGGGGGTCCGATACGCAGTATTTT.

The CDR3 spells CASSLNRDRGDYGYTF. CDR3 bases: TGTGCCAGCAGCTTAAACCGGGACAGGGGGGACTATGGCTACACCTTC. The rearrangement uses TRBV7-9 and TRBJ1-2; 11 nucleotides agree with TRBD1. The CDR3 is made up of 16 amino acids. Unmatched junction bases numbered 5, after V lost 2 bases and J lost 3 bases. Germline CDR1 and CDR2: SEHNR and FQNEAQ (reference sequence).

The V call is TRBV5-4, the J call TRBJ1-1; maybe TRBD1 (5 bases). Trimming cost V 0 bases and J 6 bases, with 15 bases left between them. Germline lookup yields CDR1 SGHNT and CDR2 YYREEE (reference sequence). The CDR3 is 15 amino acids. The CDR3 nucleotides are TGTGCCAGCAGCTTGGGCGGCCCCAGGGCCCCTGAAGCTTTCTTT. This translates into CASSLGGPRAPEAFF.

The genes are TRBV7-2 and TRBJ2-3; D is perhaps TRBD2 (6 bases). CDR3 length: 15 amino acids. Germline lookup yields CDR1 SGHTA and CDR2 FQGNSA. Trimming cost V 2 bases and J 5 bases, with 14 bases left between them. Written as DNA, the CDR3 is TGTGCCAGCAGCTTATCCGTAGCGGATTTAGATACGCAGTATTTT. Translating gives CASSLSVADLDTQYF.

V and J are TRBV7-2 and TRBJ2-3; TRBD2 aligns across 9 bases. The CDR3 consists of 16 residues. The V gene end was trimmed by 3 bases and the J gene end by 3 bases; junction bases not matched to a gene: 7. Germline V CDR1 and CDR2: SGHTA, FQGNSA. DNA for the CDR3: TGTGCCAGCAGCTTGAGAGCGGGGGGAGGGACAGATACGCAGTATTTT. It translates to CASSLRAGGGTDTQYF.

This chain joins TRBV5-1 and TRBJ2-5; 7 nucleotides align to TRBD1. CDR1 is SGHRS, CDR2 YFSETQ, per germline. This CDR3 has 14 amino acids. Losses at the gene ends were 2 bases for V and 5 bases for J; bases not matched to a gene: 6. The CDR3 sequence is CASSFGQVLETQYF. Here the CDR3 DNA reads TGCGCCAGCAGCTTTGGACAGGTCCTTGAGACCCAGTACTTC.

The chain links TRBV28 to TRBJ1-2, with D possibly being TRBD1 (5 bases). This CDR3 has 13 amino acids. V lost 8 bases and J lost 7, with 17 bases in between. Germline lookup yields CDR1 MDHEN and CDR2 SYDVKM. The CDR3 sequence is CASSPSGVGGYTF. The CDR3 DNA sequence: TGTGCCAGCTCACCATCGGGGGTGGGTGGCTACACCTTC.

The genes are TRBV7-3 and TRBJ2-2, with 10 bases aligning to TRBD1. The CDR3 contains 14 residues. Germline V CDR1 and CDR2: SGHTA, FQGTGA. V gave up 5 bases and J gave up 7 bases; unmatched junction bases: 4. CDR3 loop: CASSRTGGSGELFF. The DNA of the CDR3 is TGTGCCAGCAGCAGGACAGGGGGTAGCGGGGAGCTGTTTTTT. The variable domain in full, completed from reference TRBV7-3 and TRBJ2-2, reads GAGVSQTPSNKVTEKGKYVELRCDPISGHTALYWYRQSLGQGPEFLIYFQGTGAADDSGLPNDRFFAVRPEGSVSTLKIQRTERGDSAVYLCASSRTGGSGELFFGEGSRLTVL.

DNA for the CDR3: TGTGCCACCTCCGGGACACAAGATCAGCCCCAGCATTTT. Protein: CATSGTQDQPQHF. The chain is built from TRBV10-3 and TRBJ1-5, with D possibly TRBD1 on 6 matching bases. V was shortened by 10 bases and J by 5 bases, with 15 bases between the two germline ends. This CDR3 has 13 residues. The germline gives CDR1 ENHRY, CDR2 SYGVKD.

The V and J genes are TRBV7-2 and TRBJ2-5; 7 bases are a match to TRBD2. Germline V gives CDR1 SGHTA, CDR2 FQGNSA. The CDR3 extends over 16 amino acids. Trimming at V came to 2 bases and at J to 0 bases, leaving 6 bases not matched to a gene. CDR3 protein: CASSLRAGDYQETQYF. CDR3 nucleotide sequence: TGTGCCAGCAGCTTAAGGGCGGGGGACTACCAAGAGACCCAGTACTTC.

The chain is built from TRBV6-5 and TRBJ1-1; no firm D call. CDR1 and CDR2 (germline): MNHEY, SVGAGI. The CDR3 runs 12 residues. The V end was cut by 5 bases, the J end by 7 bases, with 11 bases between. The CDR3 here is CASSNTPGEAFF. DNA of the CDR3: TGTGCCAGCAGTAACACCCCGGGTGAAGCTTTCTTT.

The V gene is TRBV3-1 (or the pseudogene TRBV3-2), the J gene TRBJ2-5; 14 nucleotides line up with TRBD2. The V and J ends lost 0 bases and 3 bases, in that order; junction bases with no gene match: 6. CDR1 and CDR2 (germline): LGHDT, YNNKEL (reference sequence). The CDR3 length is 18 residues. CDR3 protein: CASSQEGGGLAGEETQYF. Here the CDR3 DNA reads TGTGCCAGCAGCCAAGAAGGTGGGGGACTAGCGGGGGAAGAGACCCAGTACTTC.

V is TRBV5-6 and J is TRBJ2-2; 11 bases map to TRBD2. V lost 2 bases to trimming and J lost 4 bases; unmatched junction nucleotides: 1. Germline V lookup: CDR1 SGHDT, CDR2 YYEEEE. This CDR3 spans 15 amino acids. The CDR3 coding sequence is TGTGCCAGCAGCTTAACTAGCGGGGGCACCGGGGAGCTGTTTTTT. It encodes CASSLTSGGTGELFF. Based on the CDR3 plus reference TRBV5-6 and TRBJ2-2, the full variable domain is DAGVTQSPTHLIKTRGQQVTLRCSPKSGHDTVSWYQQALGQGPQFIFQYYEEEERQRGNFPDRFSGHQFPNYSSELNVNALLLGDSALYLCASSLTSGGTGELFFGEGSRLTVL.

CDR3 residues: CAISTGTPYEQYF. The CDR3 DNA reads TGTGCCATCAGTACCGGGACACCCTACGAGCAGTACTTC. V usage is TRBV10-3 and J usage is TRBJ2-7, with a tentative D call TRBD1 (6 bases). This CDR3 contains 13 residues. V lost 5 bases and J lost 2, with 10 bases in between. Germline V CDR1 and CDR2: ENHRY, SYGVKD.

This chain joins TRBV7-9 and TRBJ2-3, with 15 bases aligning to TRBD2. CDR1 SEHNR and CDR2 FQNEAQ come from the germline V gene (reference sequence). Unmatched junction bases numbered 6, after V lost 1 base and J lost 10 bases. The CDR3 runs 16 residues. This CDR3 is CASSLGTSGGADPQYF. The DNA of the CDR3 is TGTGCCAGCAGCTTAGGGACTAGCGGGGGGGCCGATCCGCAGTATTTT.